This TCR beta chain came from a study of CD4+ T cells in melanoma. The study, taken as a whole, reports: Neoantigen-specific CD4+ T cells in melanoma reportedly had diverse differentiation states. CD8+ T cell, macrophage and B cell function reportedly correlated with neoantigen-specific CD4+ T cells.

Concerning this clone itself: Its antigen is undetermined.

Profiling relied on immunoSEQ multiplex PCR, and the TCRdb table lists in-frame clones only, not all of them. The sample gives about 120,000 clones, around 92% of which show up once; roughly 3.3% is in the top ten. The CDR3 runs 16 residues. The V gene's germline CDR1 is SGHRS and CDR2 YFSETQ. V shed 0 bases, J shed 5 bases, and the junction held 6 bases outside the gene matches. The receptor comes from a human donor with melanoma. Sequenced: peripheral blood. The V gene is TRBV5-1, the J gene TRBJ2-2, with 8 nucleotides matching TRBD2. CDR3 sequence (DNA): TGCGCCAGCAGCTTGGACCCGGGAGGGATGACCGGGGAGCTGTTTTTT. This translates into CASSLDPGGMTGELFF.